The clone carrying this T cell receptor beta chain was counted between two and nine times. Its specificity is unknown. The data stem from a study of blood T cells in healthy people across ages. Study information: Per two T cells, about one barcoded beta molecule was captured through template switching.

A J-beta primer mix and a sample-barcoded 5' primer were used in a second PCR of about 7 to 12 cycles. TCRdb redid the calling of the 5' RACE reads with MiXCR, one entry per CDR3 protein. The sample lists 1.5 million to 2 million distinct CDR3 sequences, about 30% occurring once. Trimming removed 3 bases at V and 1 base at J, with 6 bases between. Germline CDR1 and CDR2: SGHVS and FNYEAQ. CDR3 length equals 13 residues. Study-level points and caveats: Researchers deemed the diversity estimates from one million T cells underestimates. Aged donors had fewer naive CD4+ cells and lower diversity than long-lived donors. A conclusive naive versus antigen-experienced comparison was prevented by the unsorted PBMCs.

V gene TRBV7-6 combines with J gene TRBJ1-1; no clear D. Sequences were obtained from blood. This sequence originates from a woman aged 30 to 39 in good health. CDR3 sequence reads: CASSFRQNTEAFF. The DNA of the CDR3 is TGTGCCAGCAGCTTTCGGCAGAACACTGAAGCTTTCTTT.